Listed below are T cell receptor beta chains from one sample, sequenced in a study of shared clonotypes between healthy human individuals. TCRdb's table, derived via immunoSEQ multiplex PCR, lists solely in-frame clones and lacks some. The sample lists about 1,900,000 clones; about 95% were seen once. Sequencing used naive CD8+ T cells sorted from blood. These receptors came from a young man in good health. Both conserved end residues are part of each CDR3. D genes are given only for firm matches. Only part of the rows carry a size: once, few, many, or a class if the clone is expanded.

D | size | J | V | CDR3 | DNA
. | . | TRBJ2-2 | TRBV14 | CASSPRRGGELFF | TGTGCCAGCAGCCCCCGGAGAGGCGGGGAGCTGTTTTTT
TRBD1 | . | TRBJ1-1 | TRBV5-1 | CASSFTGVGTEAFF | TGCGCCAGCAGCTTCACAGGGGTGGGCACTGAAGCTTTCTTT
. | once | TRBJ1-1 | TRBV4-1 | CASSQGREGVNTEAFF | TGCGCCAGCAGCCAGGGTCGGGAAGGGGTGAACACTGAAGCTTTCTTT
TRBD1 | . | TRBJ2-7 | TRBV9 | CASSDGSGTDGTDSYEQYF | TGTGCCAGCAGCGACGGATCCGGGACAGACGGAACCGACTCCTACGAGCAGTACTTC
TRBD2 | . | TRBJ2-7 | TRBV5-5 | CASSLVASGVYEQYF | TGTGCCAGCAGCTTGGTCGCTAGCGGGGTGTACGAGCAGTACTTC
. | once | TRBJ2-2 | TRBV9 | CASSVDPGANTGELFF | TGTGCCAGCAGCGTAGACCCCGGGGCTAACACCGGGGAGCTGTTTTTT
. | . | TRBJ1-3 | TRBV5-6 | CASSLGVLDSGNTIYF | TGTGCCAGCAGCTTGGGGGTCCTCGACTCTGGAAACACCATATATTTT
. | . | TRBJ2-7 | TRBV27 | CASSTSGTAKGGSYEQYF | TGTGCCAGCAGTACCTCCGGGACGGCGAAAGGGGGGTCCTACGAGCAGTACTTC
. | once | TRBJ1-2 | TRBV10-3 | CAVTPGGEGNYGYTF | TGTGCCGTCACCCCGGGGGGAGAGGGGAACTATGGCTACACCTTC
TRBD1 | once | TRBJ2-2 | TRBV9 | CASSVDGTGDTGELFF | TGTGCCAGCAGCGTGGATGGGACAGGGGACACCGGGGAGCTGTTTTTT
TRBD2 | . | TRBJ2-7 | TRBV4-3 | CASSQRLAGAYEQYF | TGCGCCAGCAGCCAACGTCTAGCGGGGGCCTACGAGCAGTACTTC
TRBD1 | . | TRBJ2-1 | TRBV2 | CASRGTGGYNEQFF | TGTGCCAGCAGGGGGACAGGGGGGTACAATGAGCAGTTCTTC
. | . | TRBJ2-1 | TRBV4-3 | CASSRLTGFYNEQFF | TGCGCCAGCAGCCGATTGACAGGTTTCTACAATGAGCAGTTCTTC
TRBD2 | . | TRBJ2-1 | TRBV5-1 | CASSIYSGGAYDEQFF | TGCGCCAGCAGCATCTATAGCGGGGGGGCCTATGATGAGCAGTTCTTC
TRBD2 | . | TRBJ2-1 | TRBV5-5 | CASIKGTSGVNEQFF | TGTGCCAGCATCAAGGGGACTAGCGGGGTCAATGAGCAGTTCTTC
TRBD1 | . | TRBJ2-7 | TRBV7-9 | CASSFGTAASYEQYF | TGTGCCAGCAGCTTCGGGACAGCGGCATCCTACGAGCAGTACTTC
. | . | TRBJ2-5 | TRBV19 | CASSIEPATGGETQYF | TGTGCCAGTAGTATAGAACCGGCGACCGGGGGAGAGACCCAGTACTTC
. | few | TRBJ2-7 | TRBV11-1 | CASTGPWAYEQYF | TGTGCCAGCACCGGCCCGTGGGCCTACGAGCAGTACTTC
. | . | TRBJ1-5 | TRBV15 | CATDSDGRNQPQHF | TGTGCCACCGACTCTGACGGGAGGAATCAGCCCCAGCATTTT
TRBD2 | . | TRBJ2-3 | TRBV10-3 | CAISGLAGDPDFSTDTQYF | TGTGCCATCAGTGGGTTAGCGGGGGACCCGGACTTTAGCACAGATACGCAGTATTTT
. | . | TRBJ1-1 | TRBV11-2 | CASSSRSAADTEAFF | TGTGCCAGCAGCTCCCGGAGTGCCGCTGATACTGAAGCTTTCTTT
. | once | TRBJ2-7 | TRBV19 | CASSIGAGYYEQYF | TGTGCCAGTAGTATTGGGGCAGGATACTACGAGCAGTACTTC